These 5 T cell receptor beta chains were sequenced from one sample in a study of CD8 T cells in ankylosing spondylitis. Their specific antigens are unknown. TCRdb analysed the 5' RACE reads with MiXCR anew, one entry per CDR3 protein. The sample has 700,000 to 850,000 distinct CDR3 sequences; about an eighth are singletons. The study, taken as a whole, reports: Among TCR beta sequences, a motif of roughly 8 highly homologous variants appeared characteristic of ankylosing spondylitis blood.

What was sequenced was blood, either unsorted or a sorted T cell fraction (not recorded which). All receptors derive from a male donor with ankylosing spondylitis.

A few counts support this clonotype. V is TRBV28 and J is TRBJ2-2; 8 nucleotides match TRBD2. The J segment lost 6 bases and the V segment lost 7 bases, leaving 10 bases of the junction unmatched. The CDR3 has 15 residues. The germline gives CDR1 MDHEN, CDR2 SYDVKM. The CDR3 is CASNHGAGGPGELFF. The CDR3 DNA follows: TGTGCCAGCAATCACGGTGCGGGAGGACCCGGGGAGCTGTTTTTT.

This clonotype was counted only a few times. The chain joins TRBV12-3 or TRBV12-4 to TRBJ1-1; D remains ambiguous. This CDR3 has 16 amino acids. V lost 6 bases, J lost 1 base, and 18 bases lay in between. Here the CDR3 DNA reads TGTGCCAGCAGCGCAACTACGACTGGGAGGAACACTGAAGCTTTCTTT. Protein sequence: CASSATTTGRNTEAFF.

This clonotype has only a few counts. CDR3 DNA sequence: TGTGCCAGCAGTTACGACAGGGGATACTCACCCCTCCACTTT. Encoded protein: CASSYDRGYSPLHF. The chain has TRBV2 and TRBJ1-6, with 8 bases aligning to TRBD1. This CDR3 is built from 14 residues. Germline trimming cut 5 bases from V and 10 bases from J; bases unmatched to any gene: 7. Germline assignment: CDR1 SNHLY and CDR2 FYNNEI. The full variable domain, completed using reference TRBV2 and TRBJ1-6, is EPEVTQTPSHQVTQMGQEVILRCVPISNHLYFYWYRQILGQKVEFLVSFYNNEISEKSEIFDDQFSVERPDGSNFTLKIRSTKLEDSAMYFCASSYDRGYSPLHFGNGTRLTVT.

Only a few counts were recorded for this clonotype. CDR3 in DNA: TGTGCCAGCAGCCACCGGGACAGAAGCAATGAGCAGTTCTTC. Its protein is CASSHRDRSNEQFF. The rearrangement joins TRBV3-1 to TRBJ2-1, with 7 bases aligning to TRBD1. V lost 3 bases to trimming and J lost 6 bases; unmatched junction nucleotides: 5. CDR3 length equals 14 residues. Germline CDR1 is LGHDT and CDR2 is YNNKEL (reference sequence).

V gene TRBV9 combines with J gene TRBJ2-7; no clear D gene. CDR1 and CDR2 (germline): SGDLS, YYNGEE. With 0 bases removed from V and 9 bases from J, the gap between germline ends came to 13 bases. The CDR3 spans 13 residues. CDR3 DNA: TGTGCCAGCAGCGTAGCTATTGGTGATGTGCAGTACTTC. The encoded protein is CASSVAIGDVQYF.